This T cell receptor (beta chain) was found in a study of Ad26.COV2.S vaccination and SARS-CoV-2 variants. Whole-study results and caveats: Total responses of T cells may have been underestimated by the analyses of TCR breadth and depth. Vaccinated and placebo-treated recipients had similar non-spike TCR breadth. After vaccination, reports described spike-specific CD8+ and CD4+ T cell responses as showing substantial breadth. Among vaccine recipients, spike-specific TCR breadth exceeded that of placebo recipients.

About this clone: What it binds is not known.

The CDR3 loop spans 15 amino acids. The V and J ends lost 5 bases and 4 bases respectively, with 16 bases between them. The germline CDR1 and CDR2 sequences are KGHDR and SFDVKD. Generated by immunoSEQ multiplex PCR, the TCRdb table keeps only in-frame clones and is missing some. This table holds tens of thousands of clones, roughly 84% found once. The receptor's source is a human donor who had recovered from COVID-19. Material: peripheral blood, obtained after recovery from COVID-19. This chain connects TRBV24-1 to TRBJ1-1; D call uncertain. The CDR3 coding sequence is TGTGCCACCAGTGGAAACGAAGGTGGAGGCACTGAAGCTTTCTTT. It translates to CATSGNEGGGTEAFF.